The source of this TCR beta chain is a study of graft-versus-host responses after intestinal transplantation. Study-level background: Every recipient had anti-thymocyte globulin induction and roughly three years of tacrolimus plus steroids.

The authors combined approximately 200,000 CFSE-labeled responder cells with approximately 200,000 irradiated, violet-dye-labeled stimulator cells in plates. Sorted cells were CFSE-low CD3+CD4+ or CD3+CD8+ proliferating responders. The CDR3 runs to 18 residues. After removal of 5 bases from V and 0 bases from J, the junction contained 11 bases not matched to a gene. Germline CDR1 and CDR2: SGHRS and YFSETQ. Some clones are missing from TCRdb's copy, which holds only in-frame ones; the method was immunoSEQ multiplex PCR. The profile covers 11,000 to 15,000 clones, with about two fifths appearing a single time and 15% taken by the ten largest.

The sequencing used alloreactive CD8+ T cells from a mixed lymphocyte reaction culture, collected before intestinal transplant. Subset given: CFSE-low proliferating T cells sorted from roughly six-day pre-transplant mixed lymphocyte reaction (GvH or HvG direction). The chain uses TRBV5-1 and TRBJ1-4; 9 nucleotides align to TRBD1. The TCR originated in a human patient who received an intestinal transplant. CDR3 loop: CASRQDRGYFATNEKLFF. The CDR3 DNA reads as TGCGCCAGCAGGCAGGACAGGGGATATTTTGCAACTAATGAAAAACTGTTTTTT.